Each of the 21 T cell receptor beta chains below was sequenced from the same sample in a study of T cell repertoires in cytomegalovirus infection. Via MiXCR, TCRdb re-called the reads, giving one row per CDR3 protein. The sample includes hundreds of thousands of distinct CDR3 sequences, about 44% seen only once; the top ten take just under 45%. These receptors have no identified antigens. Sequencing was performed on cultured PBMCs, taken from culture after CMV antigen stimulation. The receptor source for this set is a human donor in good health (CMV status not recorded). Some clones in this sample may be carry-over from other donors' samples.

This clonotype was counted only a few times. The chain has TRBV6-1 and TRBJ1-5; tentative D call: TRBD1 (5 bases). CDR1 MNHNS and CDR2 SASEGT come from the germline V gene. The CDR3 covers 13 residues. The CDR3 spells CAERDGINQPQHF. CDR3 DNA: TGTGCTGAAAGGGACGGAATAAATCAGCCCCAGCATTTT.

This clonotype showed up just a few times. The V gene is TRBV12-3 or TRBV12-4, the J gene TRBJ2-5; D gene uncertain. V was pared by 6 bases and J by 0 bases, with 8 bases between. This CDR3 comprises 13 residues. CDR3 sequence (DNA): TGTGCCAGCAGCCCTGACAACCAAGAGACCCAGTACTTC. Its protein is CASSPDNQETQYF.

The rearrangement joins TRBV18 to TRBJ1-6, with TRBD1 as a possible D gene (6 bases). Trimming stripped 3 bases from V and 7 bases from J, with 13 bases between. CDR1 KGHSH and CDR2 LQKENI come from the germline V gene. The CDR3 is 15 residues long. CDR3 in amino acids: CASSPLTDRNSPLHF. The CDR3 DNA follows: TGTGCCAGCTCACCTTTAACGGACAGAAATTCACCCCTCCACTTT. Looking up the rest from reference TRBV18 and TRBJ1-6 gives the full variable domain: NAGVMQNPRHLVRRRGQEARLRCSPMKGHSHVYWYRQLPEEGLKFMVYLQKENIIDESGMPKERFSAEFPKEGPSILRIQQVVRGDSAAYFCASSPLTDRNSPLHFGNGTRLTVT.

The CDR3, as DNA: TGTGCCATCAGTGAGCCTCAACCGGGACTCAGCTCCTATAATTCACCCCTCCACTTT. It is translated as CAISEPQPGLSSYNSPLHF. V usage is TRBV10-3 and J usage is TRBJ1-6, with a possible D match to TRBD1 (5 bases). Germline-derived CDR1 and CDR2 are ENHRY and SYGVKD. The V and J ends lost 2 bases and 0 bases respectively, with 17 bases between them. The CDR3 covers 19 residues.

The chain employs TRBV12-3 or TRBV12-4 and TRBJ1-4; D not certain. Trimming removed 6 bases from V and 8 bases from J, with 13 bases in between. The CDR3 totals 13 residues. DNA of the CDR3: TGTGCCAGCAGCCCCCCGAACGGGGAAAAACTGTTTTTT. It specifies CASSPPNGEKLFF.

This clonotype was recorded a few times. At one end, the junction sequence differs from germline, possibly due to a read error. The chain links TRBV4-1 to TRBJ2-5, with 10 bases aligning to TRBD2. Looked up from germline, CDR1 is MGHRA and CDR2 is YSYEKL. The length of the CDR3 is 14 residues. CDR3 sequence (DNA): TGTGCCAGCAGCAAAAAGCGGGAGGGAGTGACCCAGTACTTC. This codes for CASSKKREGVTQYF.

The chain employs TRBV7-6 and TRBJ1-2, with a tentative D call TRBD1 (5 bases). CDR1 and CDR2 (germline): SGHVS, FNYEAQ. V shed 8 bases and J shed 4 bases, with 23 bases lying between them. The CDR3 has 16 amino acids. CDR3 in DNA: TGTGCCAGCTCTACAGGCCAGTTCCGAGCCCCCTATGGCTACACCTTC. It is translated as CASSTGQFRAPYGYTF.

This clonotype was seen only a few times. The V and J genes are TRBV7-2 and TRBJ1-5; possible D gene TRBD1, 5 bases. The germline V gene has CDR1 SGHTA and CDR2 FQGNSA. Trimming pared 2 bases from V and 2 bases from J, leaving 16 bases between. CDR3 length: 17 amino acids. The CDR3 region is CASSLNSGPRGNQPQHF. CDR3 coding DNA: TGTGCCAGCAGCTTAAACTCGGGCCCCAGGGGCAATCAGCCCCAGCATTTT.

V gene TRBV6-6 combines with J gene TRBJ2-1; D unclear. Germline V gene lookup returns CDR1 MNHNY and CDR2 SVGAGI (reference sequence). CDR3 size: 11 residues. V gave up 2 bases and J gave up 8 bases, with 4 bases separating them. DNA of the CDR3: TGTGCCAGCAGTTACGGGTATGAGCAGTTCTTC. It specifies CASSYGYEQFF.

This clonotype showed up just once. V and J are TRBV10-3 and TRBJ2-1; 9 nucleotides line up with TRBD2. V was pared by 6 bases and J by 7 bases, with 10 bases of the junction left unmatched. CDR3 length: 15 amino acids. The germline gives CDR1 ENHRY, CDR2 SYGVKD. The CDR3 protein is CAIRSLAGEGNEQFF. The CDR3 coding sequence is TGTGCCATCAGGTCGTTAGCGGGAGAGGGAAATGAGCAGTTCTTC.

This clonotype was detected once. The chain carries TRBV28 and TRBJ2-1, with D possibly called TRBD1 or TRBD2 (5 bases each). CDR3 length equals 11 residues. Germline V gene sequence: CDR1 MDHEN, CDR2 SYDVKM. V gave up 5 bases and J gave up 12 bases, with 11 bases separating them. The CDR3 sequence is CASSRGRGQFF. In nucleotides, the CDR3 is TGTGCCAGCAGTAGGGGACGGGGGCAGTTCTTC.

The V and J genes are TRBV19 and TRBJ1-5; possible D gene TRBD1, 5 bases. The V and J ends lost 3 bases and 5 bases respectively, with 17 bases between them. CDR1 and CDR2 from the germline V gene are LNHDA and SQIVND (reference sequence). The CDR3 length is 16 residues. The CDR3 protein is CASSIGNRQKDQPQHF. CDR3 nucleotides: TGTGCCAGTAGTATTGGAAACCGACAGAAGGATCAGCCCCAGCATTTT.

V usage is TRBV20-1 and J usage is TRBJ1-1; D unresolved. V gave up 4 bases and J gave up 3 bases, with 12 bases separating them. CDR3 size: 13 residues. Looked up from germline, CDR1 is DFQATT and CDR2 is SNEGSKA (reference sequence). CDR3 protein: CSATLVRDTEAFF. In nucleotides, the CDR3 is TGCAGTGCTACCTTGGTTCGGGACACTGAAGCTTTCTTT.

This clonotype was picked up a small number of times. The rearrangement links TRBV7-6 to TRBJ2-7, with TRBD1 matching 9 bases. CDR1 SGHVS and CDR2 FNYEAQ come from the germline V gene. V was pared by 5 bases and J by 2 bases, with 13 bases of the junction left unmatched. This CDR3 contains 17 residues. CDR3 DNA sequence: TGTGCCAGCAGCGTAAACCCCGGGACAGGGAGGACCTACGAGCAGTACTTC. Its translation is CASSVNPGTGRTYEQYF.

The chain recombines TRBV7-4 with TRBJ1-4; D is possibly TRBD1 (6 bases). V lost 3 bases to trimming and J lost 7 bases, with 12 bases between them. The CDR3 is 14 residues long. Germline assignment: CDR1 SGHVT and CDR2 SQSDAQ. In nucleotides, the CDR3 is TGTGCCAGCAGCTTTGACAGGTCTGGTGAAAAACTGTTTTTT. Translated, it gives CASSFDRSGEKLFF. The full variable domain, in which reference TRBV7-4 and TRBJ1-4 provide the parts outside the CDR3, is GAGVSQSPRYKVAKRGRDVALRCDSISGHVTLYWYRQTLGQGSEVLTYSQSDAQRDKSGRPSGRFSAERPERSVSTLKIQRTEQGDSAVYLCASSFDRSGEKLFFGSGTQLSVL.

This clonotype was detected only a few times. The chain recombines TRBV28 with TRBJ1-2; weak D call: TRBD1 (5 bases). CDR1 and CDR2 from the germline V gene are MDHEN and SYDVKM. V shed 7 bases and J shed 2 bases, with 14 bases lying between them. The length of the CDR3 is 14 residues. The CDR3: CASNPGTSNYGYTF. As DNA, the CDR3 is TGTGCCAGCAACCCAGGGACCTCAAACTATGGCTACACCTTC.

This chain links TRBV6-2 or TRBV6-3 with TRBJ1-5; maybe TRBD1 (5 bases). V gave up 0 bases and J gave up 2 bases, with 11 bases separating them. This CDR3 has 16 amino acids. Germline CDR1 is MNHEY and CDR2 is SVGEGT. CDR3 region: CASSYSMGRGNQPQHF. For the CDR3, the DNA is TGTGCCAGCAGTTACTCGATGGGACGAGGCAATCAGCCCCAGCATTTT.

The V call is TRBV5-6, the J call TRBJ2-3, with 7 nucleotides matching TRBD1. Germline V gene data show CDR1 as SGHDT and CDR2 as YYEEEE. This CDR3 spans 15 amino acids. J was trimmed by 2 bases and V by 2 bases; bases with no gene match: 5. As DNA, the CDR3 is TGTGCCAGCAGCTTTTGGGACAGATACACAGATACGCAGTATTTT. Encoded protein: CASSFWDRYTDTQYF.

The chain couples TRBV12-3 or TRBV12-4 to TRBJ2-2; D not resolved. This CDR3 is built from 11 residues. Trimming left V 4 bases short and J 10 bases short, with 7 bases between. CDR3 bases: TGTGCCAGCAGTTCTCAAGTGGAGCTGTTTTTT. Protein product: CASSSQVELFF.

The gene calls are TRBV10-2 and TRBJ2-2; 9 bases match TRBD2. Germline CDR1 reads WSHSY; CDR2 reads SAAADI. Germline trimming cut 7 bases from V and 3 bases from J; bases unmatched to any gene: 3. The CDR3 runs to 14 residues. Here the CDR3 DNA reads TGCGCCAGCACCAGGACTAGCGACACCGGGGAGCTGTTTTTT. It codes for CASTRTSDTGELFF.

This chain connects TRBV12-3 or TRBV12-4 to TRBJ2-1, with 8 bases that match TRBD1. V lost 6 bases to trimming and J lost 7 bases; unmatched junction nucleotides: 11. The CDR3 sequence is 15 residues long. The CDR3 sequence is CASRARTGPNNEQFF. In DNA, the CDR3 is TGTGCCAGCAGGGCGAGGACAGGGCCGAATAATGAGCAGTTCTTC.